This TCR beta chain is from a study of CD8 T cells in Susac syndrome. With random hexamers, roughly 0.45 to 1 ug RNA was reverse transcribed. Amplification of TCR beta CDR3 across 54 Vbeta and 13 Jbeta was performed with immunoSEQ multiplex PCR. Each CDR3 protein is one row after TCRdb ran MiXCR on the immunoSEQ multiplex PCR reads. The repertoire holds more than 75,000 distinct CDR3 sequences, with approximately 94% as singletons. This clonotype was seen only once. The CDR3 has 14 amino acids. Per the germline V gene, CDR1 is SGHRS and CDR2 is YFSETQ. V was clipped by 2 bases and J by 4 bases, with 12 bases between them. Sequencing targeted TCR beta in T cells from blood (CD8+ and CD4+). Healthy donors served as the controls. They were matched for age and sex. TEMRA cells underwent FACS enrichment and CD8+ and CD4+ T cells underwent negative isolation.

The chain employs TRBV5-1 and TRBJ2-5; D is unresolved. This TCR came from a human donor in good health. What was sequenced was CD8+ T cells from PBMCs. CDR3: CASSFGLPPETQYF. The CDR3 DNA sequence: TGCGCCAGCAGCTTCGGCCTTCCTCCAGAGACCCAGTACTTC.